These 21 T cell receptor beta chains were all obtained from the same sample, sequenced in a study of cytotoxic CD8 clonotypes in ibrutinib-treated CLL. Method: immunoSEQ multiplex PCR; TCRdb's copy keeps in-frame clones and lacks some. The table lists approximately 300,000 clones, approximately 80% of them singletons. The sample in question was PBMCs, obtained before ibrutinib treatment. These receptors were collected from a human donor with chronic lymphocytic leukemia.

This clone was seen a single time. The chain combines TRBV28 with TRBJ1-4; a possible D gene is TRBD1 (6 bases). Deletions cut 5 bases from V and 1 base from J, with 8 bases between. The CDR3 extends over 14 amino acids. The germline CDR1 and CDR2 sequences are MDHEN and SYDVKM. The CDR3 region has the DNA TGTGCCAGCAGTAGGGGGGGAACTAATGAAAAACTGTTTTTT. This encodes CASSRGGTNEKLFF. Supplemented by reference TRBV28 and TRBJ1-4, the full variable domain reads DVKVTQSSRYLVKRTGEKVFLECVQDMDHENMFWYRQDPGLGLRLIYFSYDVKMKEKGDIPEGYSVSREKKERFSLILESASTNQTSMYLCASSRGGTNEKLFFGSGTQLSVL.

V gene TRBV19 combines with J gene TRBJ2-7; 7 nucleotides agree with TRBD2. CDR1 is LNHDA, CDR2 SQIVND, per germline (reference sequence). CDR3 length: 17 residues. The ends lost 5 bases at V and 2 bases at J; junction bases unmatched: 15. The CDR3 bases are TGTGCCAGTAGTTTCTCAATAGGACTAGACTTGACCTACGAGCAGTACTTC. Translating it yields CASSFSIGLDLTYEQYF.

The chain employs TRBV7-9 and TRBJ2-2; the D is unclear. V shed 1 base and J shed 0 bases, with 6 bases lying between them. Germline V lookup: CDR1 SEHNR, CDR2 FQNEAQ (reference sequence). The CDR3 has 15 residues. In nucleotides, the CDR3 is TGTGCCAGCAGCTTAGGATCACCGAACACCGGGGAGCTGTTTTTT. Amino acids: CASSLGSPNTGELFF.

The chain carries TRBV19 and TRBJ2-5; D might be TRBD1 (5 bases). CDR1 and CDR2 (germline): LNHDA, SQIVND (reference sequence). CDR3 length equals 15 residues. Trimming left V 5 bases short and J 4 bases short, with 17 bases between. In DNA form, the CDR3 reads TGTGCCAGTAGTCCTGGGTTCAGGGCCCGAGAGACCCAGTACTTC. This translates into CASSPGFRARETQYF.

The chain recombines TRBV10-3 with TRBJ2-1; TRBD2 is a possible D gene (6 bases). The V end was cut by 8 bases, the J end by 4 bases, with 15 bases between. CDR1 is ENHRY, CDR2 SYGVKD, per germline. The CDR3 is made up of 14 amino acids. The CDR3 DNA reads TGTGCCATCGCCCAGGAGGGCCTTTACAATGAGCAGTTCTTC. Translated, it gives CAIAQEGLYNEQFF.

V is TRBV7-2 and J is TRBJ2-7; 9 positions agree with TRBD2. In germline, CDR1 is SGHTA, CDR2 FQGNSA. CDR3 length equals 15 residues. With 1 base clipped from V and 7 bases from J, the junction kept 8 bases outside the gene matches. In DNA, the CDR3 is TGTGCCAGCAGCTTAGAGTCTAGCGGGACTCAAGAGCAGTACTTC. As protein: CASSLESSGTQEQYF.

The chain is built from TRBV4-2 and TRBJ2-7, with 9 bases lining up with TRBD2. V dropped 0 bases and J dropped 1; count of bases not matched to a gene: 1. This CDR3 region has 15 residues. Germline V gene lookup returns CDR1 LGHNA and CDR2 YNFKEQ. CDR3 residues: CASSQDTSGSYEQYF. The CDR3 nucleotides are TGTGCCAGCAGCCAAGATACTAGCGGGTCCTACGAGCAGTACTTC.

V and J are TRBV4-3 and TRBJ2-7; 8 nucleotides line up with TRBD2. The CDR3 covers 16 residues. CDR1 LGHNA and CDR2 YSLEER come from the germline V gene. V trimming: 0 bases; J trimming: 2 bases; junction bases outside the gene matches: 6. CDR3: CASSQEVGAGAYEQYF. The CDR3 DNA sequence: TGCGCCAGCAGCCAAGAAGTAGGAGCGGGAGCCTACGAGCAGTACTTC.

The chain couples TRBV27 to TRBJ2-1; no clear D gene. This CDR3 region has 13 residues. The germline gives CDR1 MNHEY, CDR2 SMNVEV (reference sequence). Trimming removed 3 bases at V and 4 bases at J, with 7 bases between. The CDR3 sequence is CASSFAKYNEQFF. The CDR3 coding sequence is TGTGCCAGCAGTTTCGCCAAATACAATGAGCAGTTCTTC.

The chain is built from TRBV25-1 and TRBJ2-1; D is unresolved. There are 14 residues in the CDR3. The germline V gene encodes CDR1 MGHDK and CDR2 SYGVNS. V was trimmed by 1 base and J by 9 bases, leaving 13 bases between them. This CDR3 reads CASSESGTRSEQFF. The CDR3 DNA sequence: TGTGCCAGCAGTGAATCCGGCACTCGGAGTGAGCAGTTCTTC.

The V gene is TRBV27, the J gene TRBJ2-4, with 8 bases that match TRBD1. With V trimmed by 3 bases and J by 7 bases, 8 bases remained unmatched. Germline CDR1 is MNHEY and CDR2 is SMNVEV (reference sequence). The CDR3 runs 15 residues. This CDR3 reads CASSFGRGLQNIQYF. CDR3 DNA sequence: TGTGCCAGCAGTTTTGGCAGGGGGCTACAGAACATTCAGTACTTC.

This rearrangement joins TRBV27 to TRBJ2-1, with 11 bases that match TRBD2. The CDR3 sequence is 15 residues long. The V segment lost 5 bases and the J segment 15 bases; nucleotides outside the gene matches: 15. From germline, CDR1 is MNHEY and CDR2 SMNVEV (reference sequence). CDR3 DNA: TGTGCCAGCAGTCTTGGACTAGCGGGTTTTGCCAATACGTTCTTC. Protein sequence: CASSLGLAGFANTFF.

This chain links TRBV25-1 with TRBJ2-1, with TRBD2 as a possible D gene (5 bases). Deletions cut 5 bases from V and 0 bases from J, with 14 bases between. CDR3 length: 16 residues. The germline V gene has CDR1 MGHDK and CDR2 SYGVNS. The CDR3 nucleotides read TGTGCCAGCAGTTCTACCTCTGGGAGCTCCTACAATGAGCAGTTCTTC. Its translation: CASSSTSGSSYNEQFF.

The V gene is TRBV5-6, the J gene TRBJ2-1; 8 nucleotides match TRBD2. The germline gives CDR1 SGHDT, CDR2 YYEEEE. The CDR3 has 17 amino acids. Unmatched junction bases numbered 14, after V lost 4 bases and J lost 5 bases. The CDR3 spells CASSTRTGTREHNEQFF. CDR3 nucleotide sequence: TGTGCCAGCAGCACGCGAACCGGGACTAGAGAGCACAATGAGCAGTTCTTC. The full variable domain, rest sourced from reference TRBV5-6 and TRBJ2-1, is DAGVTQSPTHLIKTRGQQVTLRCSPKSGHDTVSWYQQALGQGPQFIFQYYEEEERQRGNFPDRFSGHQFPNYSSELNVNALLLGDSALYLCASSTRTGTREHNEQFFGPGTRLTVL.

The rearrangement uses TRBV2 and TRBJ2-3; 14 nucleotides agree with TRBD2. Looked up from germline, CDR1 is SNHLY and CDR2 is FYNNEI. V lost 6 bases to trimming and J lost 5 bases; unmatched junction nucleotides: 10. CDR3 size: 17 residues. The CDR3: CASSGLAGGFRGDTQYF. In DNA form, the CDR3 reads TGTGCCAGCAGCGGACTAGCGGGAGGCTTTCGGGGAGATACGCAGTATTTT.

The gene calls are TRBV2 and TRBJ1-1; D unclear. Germline V lookup: CDR1 SNHLY, CDR2 FYNNEI. The CDR3 loop spans 13 amino acids. Trimming took 1 base from V and 0 from J, leaving 3 bases between them. CDR3 in DNA: TGTGCCAGCAGTGAAGGGGTGAACACTGAAGCTTTCTTT. Its protein is CASSEGVNTEAFF.

The V gene is TRBV5-3, the J gene TRBJ2-3; D uncertain. TRBV5-3 is an open reading frame, and its role is uncertain. With 1 base removed from V and 1 base from J, the gap between germline ends came to 7 bases. The CDR3 has 14 amino acids. The CDR3 DNA sequence: TGTGCCAGAAGCTTGAGTGGCTGCACAGATACGCAGTATTTT. This translates into CARSLSGCTDTQYF.

The rearrangement joins TRBV5-1 to TRBJ1-1; D is uncertain. The CDR3 extends over 15 amino acids. V was pared by 6 bases and J by 0 bases, with 15 bases between. Germline V gene lookup returns CDR1 SGHRS and CDR2 YFSETQ. The DNA of the CDR3 is TGCGCCAGCACCCCGGGCAGGCCACTGAACACTGAAGCTTTCTTT. Protein: CASTPGRPLNTEAFF.

This clone was counted at least ten times. V and J are TRBV7-6 and TRBJ2-1; TRBD2 aligns across 10 bases. CDR1 and CDR2 (germline): SGHVS, FNYEAQ. V shed 6 bases, J shed 8 bases, and the junction held 16 bases outside the gene matches. The CDR3 is 17 amino acids. The CDR3 here is CASSPRGRSGRAHEQFF. In DNA, the CDR3 is TGTGCCAGCAGTCCTCGGGGGAGGAGCGGGAGGGCCCATGAGCAGTTCTTC. Full variable domain (outside the CDR3, taken from reference TRBV7-6 and TRBJ2-1): GAGVSQSPRYKVTKRGQDVALRCDPISGHVSLYWYRQALGQGPEFLTYFNYEAQQDKSGLPNDRFSAERPEGSISTLTIQRTEQRDSAMYRCASSPRGRSGRAHEQFFGPGTRLTVL.

J is TRBJ2-2 and V is TRBV6-5, with D possibly being TRBD2 (6 bases). The V end lost 2 bases, the J end lost 7 bases, and 14 bases lay between the germline ends. This CDR3 is 15 amino acids long. Germline-derived CDR1 and CDR2 are MNHEY and SVGAGI. The CDR3 region is CASSYPAPGDGELFF. The CDR3 DNA follows: TGTGCCAGCAGTTACCCGGCCCCGGGGGACGGGGAGCTGTTTTTT.

V and J are TRBV28 and TRBJ2-3, with D tentatively TRBD1 or TRBD2 (5 bases each). The ends were cut back, 7 bases at V and 4 bases at J, with 9 bases in the middle. The CDR3 sequence is 12 residues long. The germline gives CDR1 MDHEN, CDR2 SYDVKM. CDR3 loop: CASTGTPDTQYF. The CDR3 DNA sequence: TGTGCCAGCACGGGGACCCCAGATACGCAGTATTTT.